The source of this T cell receptor beta chain is a study of blood T cell repertoires in COVID-19. Study-wide context: Some COVID-19 samples were acute and others convalescent; all came from the United States, Italy and Spain. The cDNA or gDNA used as material had been derived from T cells, B-cell-depleted T cells, or PBMCs.

As originally analysed: By means of reference gene primer amplification, nucleated cell counts were estimated. Sequencing was performed with immunoSEQ multiplex PCR; in TCRdb, only in-frame clones are kept and a portion is missing. V, J and clone size reflect that table, while D and trimming were determined from the DNA. In the table there are about 120,000 clones, roughly 83% of which are singletons. The table lists this clone with a few counts. CDR1 is MNHEY and CDR2 is SVGAGI in the germline V gene. The CDR3 loop spans 14 amino acids. Trimming removed 6 bases at V and 5 bases at J, with 17 bases between.

This clonotype was sampled from a man aged 30 to 39 with acute or convalescent COVID-19. This rearrangement joins TRBV6-5 to TRBJ2-7; possibly TRBD1 for D (5 bases). Input material: peripheral blood. CDR3 sequence reads: CASSRDSLFDEQYF. CDR3 sequence (DNA): TGTGCCAGCAGCCGAGACAGCTTGTTCGACGAGCAGTACTTC.